The 18 T cell receptor beta chains below were found in one sample sequenced in a study of cytomegalovirus exposure and HLA in healthy donors. Using immunoSEQ multiplex PCR, the repertoire was profiled, and TCRdb retains in-frame clones only, with some absent. The sample has roughly 60,000 clones, 90% to 96% seen once. The source material was PBMCs. Receptors originate from a man aged 18 to 29 in good health and CMV-seronegative.

J is TRBJ2-7 and V is TRBV29-1, with 9 bases fitting TRBD2. The length of the CDR3 is 12 residues. The V gene end was trimmed by 5 bases and the J gene end by 6 bases; junction bases not matched to a gene: 5. CDR1 is SQVTM, CDR2 ANQGSEA, per germline. CDR3 region: CSVIGGRAEQYF. The CDR3 nucleotides read TGCAGCGTTATCGGCGGGAGGGCCGAGCAGTACTTC.

The chain links TRBV2 to TRBJ1-1; D is uncertain. This CDR3 comprises 12 residues. The V gene's germline CDR1 is SNHLY and CDR2 FYNNEI. V was trimmed by 3 bases and J by 8 bases, leaving 10 bases between them. The CDR3 sequence: CASSDEGPEAFF. CDR3 bases: TGTGCCAGCAGTGATGAGGGCCCCGAAGCTTTCTTT.

The chain is built from TRBV14 and TRBJ2-3, with D possibly TRBD2 on 6 matching bases. This CDR3 is built from 15 residues. Trimming removed 1 base from V and 4 bases from J, with 12 bases in between. Germline CDR1 reads SGHDN; CDR2 reads FVKESK. CDR3 sequence (DNA): TGTGCCAGCAGCCAAGTGTCCGGGAGCCCAGATACGCAGTATTTT. Protein: CASSQVSGSPDTQYF.

The CDR3 spells CASSSDRDEETQYF. CDR3 nucleotides: TGTGCCAGCAGCTCCGACAGGGATGAGGAGACCCAGTACTTC. The chain recombines TRBV7-8 with TRBJ2-5, with 7 bases identical to TRBD1. Germline V gives CDR1 SGHVS, CDR2 FQNEAQ. Germline trimming cut 4 bases from V and 5 bases from J; bases unmatched to any gene: 7. The CDR3 covers 14 residues.

This clone has just one count. The V and J genes are TRBV15 and TRBJ1-1; tentatively, D is TRBD1 (6 bases). This CDR3 is built from 15 residues. Trimming stripped 0 bases from V and 5 bases from J, with 13 bases between. Per the germline V gene, CDR1 is LNHNV and CDR2 is YYDKDF (reference sequence). Here the CDR3 DNA reads TGTGCCACCAGCAGAGAGACCAGGGGTTGGACTGAAGCTTTCTTT. It yields the protein CATSRETRGWTEAFF.

The chain joins TRBV25-1 to TRBJ2-7, with TRBD2 identical over 8 bases. CDR1 MGHDK and CDR2 SYGVNS come from the germline V gene. V was clipped by 5 bases and J by 7 bases; unmatched bases: 10. The CDR3 is 14 amino acids. The CDR3 loop reads CASSPLAGPGEQYF. Here the CDR3 DNA reads TGTGCCAGCAGTCCGTTAGCGGGGCCCGGGGAGCAGTACTTC.

The chain carries TRBV27 and TRBJ2-3, with D possibly being TRBD1 (6 bases). The V end was cut by 8 bases, the J end by 1 base, with 16 bases between. This CDR3 comprises 15 residues. Germline V gene data show CDR1 as MNHEY and CDR2 as SMNVEV (reference sequence). The CDR3 sequence is CASGRQGLGTDTQYF. The CDR3 DNA sequence: TGTGCCAGCGGACGGCAGGGGCTGGGCACAGATACGCAGTATTTT.

The chain couples TRBV27 to TRBJ2-1; TRBD1 is a possible D gene (5 bases). The germline gives CDR1 MNHEY, CDR2 SMNVEV (reference sequence). The CDR3 extends over 11 amino acids. The V and J ends lost 5 bases and 12 bases respectively, with 11 bases between them. The CDR3 region has the DNA TGTGCCAGCAGTAGGGCAGGGCCGCAGTTCTTC. This sequence encodes CASSRAGPQFF.

This clone was recorded only once. The chain uses TRBV30 and TRBJ1-5, with unresolved D. V was clipped by 0 bases and J by 0 bases, with 12 bases between them. The CDR3 loop spans 16 amino acids. Germline values: CDR1 GTSNPN, CDR2 SVGIG (reference sequence). The CDR3 bases are TGTGCCTGGAGTGTCAGCGCAGCCTATAGCAATCAGCCCCAGCATTTT. Translating gives CAWSVSAAYSNQPQHF.

V gene TRBV29-1 combines with J gene TRBJ2-3; D remains unclear. The germline V and J ends were trimmed by 4 bases and 7 bases, with 21 bases remaining between them. The CDR3 extends over 15 amino acids. Germline V CDR1 and CDR2: SQVTM, ANQGSEA. The CDR3 region has the DNA TGCAGCGTTGGCCTCCCTGCTCCTGATGAGTATACGCAGTATTTT. It specifies CSVGLPAPDEYTQYF.

This rearrangement joins TRBV11-2 to TRBJ2-1, with D perhaps matching TRBD2 (6 bases). Trimming took 5 bases from V and 1 from J, leaving 12 bases between them. This CDR3 has 15 residues. Germline V gene sequence: CDR1 SGHAT, CDR2 FQNNGV. As DNA, the CDR3 is TGTGCCAGCAGCCCGGGACTTCTATCCTACAATGAGCAGTTCTTC. It codes for CASSPGLLSYNEQFF.

The rearrangement links TRBV6-1 to TRBJ2-5; TRBD1 is a possible D gene (5 bases). CDR1 MNHNS and CDR2 SASEGT come from the germline V gene. With 8 bases removed from V and 5 bases from J, the gap between germline ends came to 18 bases. This CDR3 has 14 amino acids. The CDR3: CASEDNIPVETQYF. The DNA for the CDR3 is TGTGCCAGCGAGGACAATATACCTGTTGAGACCCAGTACTTC.

The rearrangement joins TRBV9 to TRBJ2-1, with 7 positions matching TRBD2. The CDR3 totals 16 residues. V lost 0 bases to trimming and J lost 1 base; unmatched junction nucleotides: 4. Germline V gene lookup returns CDR1 SGDLS and CDR2 YYNGEE. This CDR3 reads CASSVAGTKSYNEQFF. The CDR3 DNA reads as TGTGCCAGCAGCGTAGCGGGGACTAAATCCTACAATGAGCAGTTCTTC. Drawing the rest from reference TRBV9 and TRBJ2-1, the complete variable domain is DSGVTQTPKHLITATGQRVTLRCSPRSGDLSVYWYQQSLDQGLQFLIQYYNGEERAKGNILERFSAQQFPDLHSELNLSSLELGDSALYFCASSVAGTKSYNEQFFGPGTRLTVL.

V gene TRBV18 combines with J gene TRBJ2-1; TRBD2 matches 8 bases. With V trimmed by 3 bases and J by 4 bases, 5 bases remained unmatched. The CDR3 has 15 residues. Germline CDR1 is KGHSH and CDR2 is LQKENI. The CDR3 reads CASSPPGLDYNEQFF. The CDR3 DNA sequence: TGTGCCAGCTCACCCCCGGGACTAGATTACAATGAGCAGTTCTTC.

The chain couples TRBV16 to TRBJ2-7, with D perhaps matching TRBD1 (6 bases). The CDR3 contains 14 residues. Trimming removed 5 bases from V and 3 bases from J, with 14 bases in between. Germline CDR1 is KGHSY and CDR2 is FQNENV. The CDR3 protein is CASSKGDTGYEQYF. The CDR3 DNA is TGTGCCAGCAGCAAAGGGGACACAGGCTACGAGCAGTACTTC. Drawing the rest from reference TRBV16 and TRBJ2-7, the complete variable domain is GEEVAQTPKHLVRGEGQKAKLYCAPIKGHSYVFWYQQVLKNEFKFLISFQNENVFDETGMPKERFSAKCLPNSPCSLEIQATKLEDSAVYFCASSKGDTGYEQYFGPGTRLTVT.

The chain links TRBV30 to TRBJ2-7; perhaps TRBD2 as D (6 bases). The germline V gene encodes CDR1 GTSNPN and CDR2 SVGIG (reference sequence). Trimming left V 0 bases short and J 2 bases short, with 14 bases between. CDR3 length: 15 amino acids. The DNA of the CDR3 is TGTGCCTGGAGTGTAGCCGGAGGGCTGCCCTACGAGCAGTACTTC. Translated, it gives CAWSVAGGLPYEQYF.

This chain connects TRBV21-1 to TRBJ2-3; the table names TRBD2, a call not compared with the DNA. TRBV21-1 is shown as a pseudogene. The CDR3 loop spans 18 amino acids. The CDR3 here is CASSKVGSRLVCSDTQYF. In DNA, the CDR3 is TGTGCCAGCAGCAAAGTGGGGTCAAGACTAGTTTGTTCGGATACGCAGTATTTT.

This chain joins TRBV28 and TRBJ2-2, with 7 bases fitting TRBD1. CDR3 length: 15 amino acids. Germline V lookup: CDR1 MDHEN, CDR2 SYDVKM. V dropped 5 bases and J dropped 4; count of bases not matched to a gene: 7. The CDR3 here is CASSHPPGGTGELFF. The CDR3 nucleotides are TGTGCCAGCAGTCACCCCCCAGGGGGCACCGGGGAGCTGTTTTTT.